Described below is a single TCR beta chain sequence and its context. What it binds is unknown. V lost 1 base to trimming and J lost 7 bases; unmatched junction nucleotides: 6. CDR3 length: 16 amino acids. Germline CDR1 SGHDT, CDR2 YYEEEE. These data are taken from a study of cytomegalovirus exposure and HLA in healthy donors. PCR involved 60 Vbeta and 13 Jbeta primers. The protocol was immunoSEQ multiplex PCR, while the TCRdb copy is restricted to in-frame clones and leaves out a portion. The sample lists more than 75,000 clones, about 85% seen once, with roughly 15% in the top ten. General study points: Later work found that TCR association rates differed between HLA loci; DRB1 had the most and HLA-C the fewest. Association of a missense DCLRE1C variant with TCR beta V- and J-gene trimming was reported in a later analysis.

Sequencing was performed on PBMCs. The rearrangement uses TRBV5-6 and TRBJ2-1, with 12 nucleotides matching TRBD2. This TCR came from a middle-aged woman in good health and CMV-seropositive. The CDR3 nucleotides are TGTGCCAGCAGCTTGACCCCGGGACTAGCGGGTAATGAGCAGTTCTTC. Its translation is CASSLTPGLAGNEQFF.